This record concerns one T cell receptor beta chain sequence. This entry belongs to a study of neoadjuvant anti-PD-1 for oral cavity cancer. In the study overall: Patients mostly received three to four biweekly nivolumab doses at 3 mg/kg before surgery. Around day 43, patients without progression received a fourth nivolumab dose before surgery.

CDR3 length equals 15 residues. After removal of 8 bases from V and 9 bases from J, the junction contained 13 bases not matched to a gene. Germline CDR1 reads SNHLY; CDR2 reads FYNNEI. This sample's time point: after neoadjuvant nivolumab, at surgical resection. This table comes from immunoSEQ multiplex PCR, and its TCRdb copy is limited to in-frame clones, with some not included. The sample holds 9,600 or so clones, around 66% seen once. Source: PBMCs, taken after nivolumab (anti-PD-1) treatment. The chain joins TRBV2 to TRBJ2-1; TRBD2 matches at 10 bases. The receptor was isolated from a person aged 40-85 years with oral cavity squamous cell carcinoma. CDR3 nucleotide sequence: TGTGCCAGCCTTTACCTGGGTAGCGGGAGGCCTGAGCAGTTCTTC. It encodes CASLYLGSGRPEQFF.